A single sample gave rise to the 27 T cell receptor beta chains below, sequenced in a study of beta chain features in type 1 diabetes. No antigen is known for these receptors. Study-wide points: There was a moderate but significant shortening of TCRB CDR3s in all four CD4+ subsets of Type 1 diabetes patients.

All of the isolated RNA was reverse transcribed, so expressed TCRB transcripts were sequenced. Profiled with immunoSEQ multiplex PCR; TCRdb holds only in-frame clones, not every one. Of some 640,000 clones listed, over 13% were seen once; the top ten hold just under 0.04%. The source material was naive CD4+ T cells from blood. The source is a man in his late teens or twenties with type 1 diabetes.

The V call is TRBV5-1, the J call TRBJ2-3, with D uncertain. The length of the CDR3 is 13 residues. The germline V gene has CDR1 SGHRS and CDR2 YFSETQ. Trimming stripped 0 bases from V and 3 bases from J, with 5 bases between. The CDR3 DNA is TGCGCCAGCAGCTTGGGTTGGACAGATACGCAGTATTTT. Translated, it gives CASSLGWTDTQYF.

The chain links TRBV19 to TRBJ2-1; 10 positions agree with TRBD2. Germline lookup yields CDR1 LNHDA and CDR2 SQIVND (reference sequence). The CDR3 sequence is 16 residues long. With 7 bases clipped from V and 2 bases from J, the junction kept 8 bases outside the gene matches. The CDR3 coding sequence is TGTGCCAGTATGGGTTGGCTAGCGGGAGCCTACAATGAGCAGTTCTTC. Protein sequence: CASMGWLAGAYNEQFF.

The sample holds a few counts of this clone. In DNA, the CDR3 is TGTGCCAGCAGCTTAATAACAGACAATCAGCCCCAGCATTTT. Its translation: CASSLITDNQPQHF. The genes are TRBV7-9 and TRBJ1-5, with D unresolved. V was clipped by 2 bases and J by 3 bases, with 8 bases between them. Germline V gene sequence: CDR1 SEHNR, CDR2 FQNEAQ (reference sequence). CDR3 length equals 14 residues.

This clone was seen only a few times. The chain employs TRBV4-1 and TRBJ2-1, with 10 bases that match TRBD2. The CDR3 runs 16 residues. Trimming took 0 bases from V and 10 from J; bases not matched to a gene: 9. CDR1 is MGHRA, CDR2 YSYEKL, per germline. The CDR3 region is CASSQDTASGGLEQFF. Written as DNA, the CDR3 is TGCGCCAGCAGCCAAGATACGGCTAGCGGGGGTCTCGAGCAGTTCTTC.

About this clone: The same CDR3 arises from other DNA sequences in this sample as well. This chain uses TRBV28 with TRBJ1-2; D gene unclear. This CDR3 region has 13 residues. V was shortened by 3 bases and J by 4 bases, with 9 bases between the two germline ends. The germline gives CDR1 MDHEN, CDR2 SYDVKM. The CDR3 here is CASSFGRGYGYTF. Here the CDR3 DNA reads TGTGCCAGCAGTTTCGGGCGTGGCTATGGCTACACCTTC.

This clone was detected only a few times. J is TRBJ2-5 and V is TRBV5-1, with D perhaps TRBD1 (6 bases). CDR1 and CDR2 (germline): SGHRS, YFSETQ. The germline V and J ends were trimmed by 0 bases and 2 bases, with 11 bases remaining between them. The CDR3 runs to 15 residues. CDR3 sequence reads: CASSLARTGQETQYF. Written as DNA, the CDR3 is TGCGCCAGCAGCTTGGCCCGAACAGGGCAAGAGACCCAGTACTTC.

The chain has TRBV25-1 and TRBJ2-5; D assignment may be TRBD1 or TRBD2 (6 bases each). Germline loops: CDR1 MGHDK, CDR2 SYGVNS. This CDR3 region has 15 residues. The V gene lost 8 bases and the J gene lost 2 bases, with 18 bases spanning the gap. CDR3 region: CASSDGSGAQETQYF. DNA of the CDR3: TGTGCCAGCTCGGACGGGTCGGGGGCTCAAGAGACCCAGTACTTC.

This clone was seen more than once but under ten times. The V call is TRBV21-1, the J call TRBJ1-6; TRBD1 is taken as the D call from the table, unchecked against the DNA. TRBV21-1 is a known pseudogene. The CDR3 sequence is 16 residues long. The CDR3 sequence is CASSICGRGYNSPLHF. CDR3 sequence (DNA): TGTGCCAGCAGCATCTGCGGCAGGGGCTATAATTCACCCCTCCACTTT.

This clone was observed a handful of times. The chain combines TRBV19 with TRBJ2-6, with D possibly matching TRBD2 (6 bases). CDR1 and CDR2 (germline): LNHDA, SQIVND (reference sequence). CDR3 length: 14 residues. The V and J ends lost 6 bases and 2 bases respectively, with 8 bases between them. CDR3 in amino acids: CASRGGAGANVLTF. DNA of the CDR3: TGTGCCAGTAGAGGAGGGGCTGGGGCCAACGTCCTGACTTTC.

The chain has TRBV11-2 and TRBJ1-2; maybe TRBD1 (5 bases). V was shortened by 1 base and J by 4 bases, with 10 bases between the two germline ends. Germline values: CDR1 SGHAT, CDR2 FQNNGV. CDR3 size: 14 residues. Here the CDR3 reads CASSLAGGSYGYTF. The CDR3 nucleotides read TGTGCCAGCAGCTTAGCGGGGGGTAGCTATGGCTACACCTTC.

This clone turned up a few times. This chain connects TRBV30 to TRBJ1-5, with D uncertain. Germline loops: CDR1 GTSNPN, CDR2 SVGIG (reference sequence). The CDR3 extends over 12 amino acids. Between the trimmed V and J ends, which lost 5 bases and 11 bases, there was a span of 16 bases. The chain's CDR3 is CAWSATGSAQHF. The CDR3 DNA reads TGTGCCTGGTCCGCGACCGGATCAGCCCAGCATTTT.

This clone was observed a few times. Other DNA sequences within the sample encode an identical CDR3. V is TRBV20-1 and J is TRBJ2-7, with unresolved D. Germline V CDR1 and CDR2: DFQATT, SNEGSKA (reference sequence). The CDR3 sequence is 11 residues long. V was pared by 1 base and J by 4 bases, with 5 bases between. The CDR3: CSARGPYEQYF. The CDR3 DNA reads TGCAGTGCTAGAGGACCATACGAGCAGTACTTC.

This clone was detected a few times. The V call is TRBV5-1, the J call TRBJ2-7; the match to TRBD1 covers 8 bases. Per germline, CDR1 SGHRS and CDR2 YFSETQ. V dropped 5 bases and J dropped 0; count of bases not matched to a gene: 10. The CDR3 has 16 residues. The CDR3 coding sequence is TGCGCCAGCAGTCCTCCAGGGGGCAGTTACTCCTACGAGCAGTACTTC. This gives the protein CASSPPGGSYSYEQYF.

This chain connects TRBV5-6 to TRBJ2-2; 7 nucleotides agree with TRBD1. V lost 5 bases, J lost 1 base, and 2 bases stayed unmatched. Germline-derived CDR1 and CDR2 are SGHDT and YYEEEE. The CDR3 extends over 14 amino acids. The CDR3 DNA follows: TGTGCCAGCAGACACAGGGGGAACACCGGGGAGCTGTTTTTT. Protein: CASRHRGNTGELFF.

This clone has just a few counts. The genes are TRBV7-8 and TRBJ1-6; TRBD1 matches 11 bases. The CDR3 runs to 15 residues. The V segment lost 5 bases and the J segment 8 bases; nucleotides outside the gene matches: 5. Germline V gives CDR1 SGHVS, CDR2 FQNEAQ. Written as DNA, the CDR3 is TGTGCCAGCAGCATGGACAGGGGGCGGTATTCACCCCTCCACTTT. Translated: CASSMDRGRYSPLHF.

This clone was counted between two and nine times. The chain links TRBV27 to TRBJ2-6; D perhaps matches TRBD1 (5 bases). This CDR3 contains 18 residues. In germline, CDR1 is MNHEY, CDR2 SMNVEV (reference sequence). V gave up 0 bases and J gave up 0 bases, with 12 bases separating them. The CDR3 DNA reads TGTGCCAGCAGTTTATCGTGGCAGGGTATCTCTGGGGCCAACGTCCTGACTTTC. Translated: CASSLSWQGISGANVLTF. Complete variable domain (other parts from reference TRBV27 and TRBJ2-6): EAQVTQNPRYLITVTGKKLTVTCSQNMNHEYMSWYRQDPGLGLRQIYYSMNVEVTDKGDVPEGYKVSRKEKRNFPLILESPSPNQTSLYFCASSLSWQGISGANVLTFGAGSRLTVL.

The V and J genes are TRBV7-6 and TRBJ2-7; 12 nucleotides agree with TRBD2. V dropped 3 bases and J dropped 4; count of bases not matched to a gene: 13. In germline, CDR1 is SGHVS, CDR2 FNYEAQ. The CDR3 length is 18 residues. Written as DNA, the CDR3 is TGTGCCAGCAGCTTTGACGATGAGACTAGCGGGAGTTTATACGAGCAGTACTTC. Protein sequence: CASSFDDETSGSLYEQYF.

The chain joins TRBV15 to TRBJ2-2; D possibly matches TRBD1 or TRBD2 (5 bases each). The germline V and J ends were trimmed by 1 base and 5 bases, with 8 bases remaining between them. CDR3 length: 14 amino acids. Looked up from germline, CDR1 is LNHNV and CDR2 is YYDKDF (reference sequence). The CDR3 here is CATSRVGGTGELFF. As DNA, the CDR3 is TGTGCCACCAGCAGAGTTGGGGGAACCGGGGAGCTGTTTTTT.

Regarding this clone: The sample holds other DNA sequences that translate to the same CDR3. The CDR3 nucleotides are TGTGCCACCAGCAGAGGTGGCACAGATACGCAGTATTTT. It encodes CATSRGGTDTQYF. This chain connects TRBV15 to TRBJ2-3; D not certain. The V end lost 1 base, the J end lost 1 base, and 3 bases lay between the germline ends. Germline V gene data show CDR1 as LNHNV and CDR2 as YYDKDF (reference sequence). The CDR3 length is 13 residues.

This clone was observed a handful of times. The chain is built from TRBV29-1 and TRBJ2-7, with 8 bases lining up with TRBD1. This CDR3 contains 12 residues. CDR1 is SQVTM, CDR2 ANQGSEA, per germline. The V gene end was trimmed by 8 bases and the J gene end by 3 bases; junction bases not matched to a gene: 6. The CDR3 loop is CSSRDRYYEQYF. The CDR3 DNA follows: TGCAGCTCCCGGGACAGGTACTACGAGCAGTACTTC.

A few counts support this clone. The rearrangement uses TRBV29-1 and TRBJ1-1, with D tentatively TRBD1 (6 bases). V was pared by 7 bases and J by 4 bases, with 13 bases between. The CDR3 runs 12 residues. Germline V lookup: CDR1 SQVTM, CDR2 ANQGSEA. CDR3 protein: CSAEQGFTEAFF. The CDR3 DNA reads TGCAGCGCCGAACAGGGATTCACTGAAGCTTTCTTT.

In this sample, this clone turned up a few times. The chain joins TRBV2 to TRBJ2-1; D remains unclear. The CDR3 has 11 amino acids. V was pared by 3 bases and J by 9 bases, with 6 bases between. The germline V gene encodes CDR1 SNHLY and CDR2 FYNNEI. The DNA of the CDR3 is TGTGCCAGCAGTGAGCTAGGTGAGCAGTTCTTC. This encodes CASSELGEQFF.

The rearrangement uses TRBV11-2 and TRBJ1-2; tentatively, D is TRBD1 (6 bases). This CDR3 spans 14 amino acids. The germline CDR1 and CDR2 sequences are SGHAT and FQNNGV. Trimming removed 0 bases at V and 3 bases at J, with 8 bases between. The CDR3 sequence: CASSLDRGDYGYTF. The CDR3 nucleotides read TGTGCCAGCAGCTTAGACAGGGGAGACTATGGCTACACCTTC.

This clone came up a few times. The CDR3 DNA reads TGTGCCAGCAGTGTCAACCTGCTCTCTGGGGCCAACGTCCTGACTTTC. It encodes CASSVNLLSGANVLTF. This chain connects TRBV6-1 to TRBJ2-6; the D is unclear. The germline gives CDR1 MNHNS, CDR2 SASEGT. Trimming removed 4 bases at V and 0 bases at J, with 10 bases between. The CDR3 consists of 16 residues.

This clone has a handful of counts. This chain uses TRBV5-1 with TRBJ2-7; a weak D match, TRBD1 (6 bases). The V end was cut by 4 bases, the J end by 2 bases, with 16 bases between. Germline-derived CDR1 and CDR2 are SGHRS and YFSETQ. The CDR3 runs 15 residues. CDR3 in amino acids: CASSQDPTGTYEQYF. The CDR3 nucleotides are TGCGCCAGCAGCCAAGATCCGACAGGAACCTACGAGCAGTACTTC.

This rearrangement joins TRBV19 to TRBJ1-4; 8 nucleotides align to TRBD1. Germline V gene data show CDR1 as LNHDA and CDR2 as SQIVND (reference sequence). The V and J ends lost 7 bases and 2 bases, in that order; junction bases with no gene match: 3. CDR3 length equals 14 residues. The CDR3 nucleotides are TGTGCCAGTACAAACAGGGGGACTAATGAAAAACTGTTTTTT. Translated, it gives CASTNRGTNEKLFF.

CDR3 DNA: TGTGCCAGCAGTTACAAGAACACTGAAGCTTTCTTT. This gives the protein CASSYKNTEAFF. This chain connects TRBV6-5 to TRBJ1-1; no reliable D call. The CDR3 contains 12 residues. Germline values: CDR1 MNHEY, CDR2 SVGAGI. The V and J ends lost 2 bases and 1 base respectively, with 2 bases between them.